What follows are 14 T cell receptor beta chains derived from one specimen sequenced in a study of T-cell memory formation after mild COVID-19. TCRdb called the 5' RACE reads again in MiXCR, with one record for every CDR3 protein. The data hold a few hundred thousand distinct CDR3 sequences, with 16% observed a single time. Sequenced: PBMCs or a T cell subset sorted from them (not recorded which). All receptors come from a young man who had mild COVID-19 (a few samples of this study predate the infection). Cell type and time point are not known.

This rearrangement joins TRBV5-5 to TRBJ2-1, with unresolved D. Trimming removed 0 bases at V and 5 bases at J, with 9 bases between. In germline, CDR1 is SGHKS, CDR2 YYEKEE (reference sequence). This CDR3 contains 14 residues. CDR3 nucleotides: TGTGCCAGCAGCTTGGAGCCCGGAAACAATGAGCAGTTCTTC. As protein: CASSLEPGNNEQFF.

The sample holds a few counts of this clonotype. CDR3: CSARDFGQRGAQETQYF. CDR3 nucleotides: TGCAGTGCTAGAGATTTTGGCCAGCGGGGGGCCCAAGAGACCCAGTACTTC. The chain is built from TRBV20-1 and TRBJ2-5; 9 bases map to TRBD2. CDR1 is DFQATT and CDR2 is SNEGSKA in the germline V gene (reference sequence). V shed 0 bases and J 1 base; nucleotides not matched to a gene: 9. CDR3 size: 17 residues.

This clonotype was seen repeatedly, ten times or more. The CDR3 spells CASSLVIADTQYF. The CDR3 DNA reads as TGCGCCAGCAGCTTGGTTATTGCAGATACGCAGTATTTT. The genes are TRBV5-1 and TRBJ2-3; unclear D gene. Trimming removed 0 bases from V and 4 bases from J, with 6 bases in between. Germline assignment: CDR1 SGHRS and CDR2 YFSETQ. There are 13 residues in the CDR3.

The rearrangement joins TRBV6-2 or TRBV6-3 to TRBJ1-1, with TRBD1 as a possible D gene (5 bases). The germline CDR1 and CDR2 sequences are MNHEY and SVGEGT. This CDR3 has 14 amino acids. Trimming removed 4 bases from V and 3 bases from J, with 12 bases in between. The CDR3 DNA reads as TGTGCCAGCAGTTCGGCGTTAGGGGACACTGAAGCTTTCTTT. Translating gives CASSSALGDTEAFF.

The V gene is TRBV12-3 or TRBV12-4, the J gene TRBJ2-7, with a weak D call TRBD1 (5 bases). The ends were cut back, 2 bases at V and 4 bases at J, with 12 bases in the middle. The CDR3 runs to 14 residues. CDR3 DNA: TGTGCCAGCAGTTTACCCCAGGGATGGTACGAGCAGTACGTC. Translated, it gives CASSLPQGWYEQYV.

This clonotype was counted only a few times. The CDR3 DNA reads as TGTGCCAGCAGTCAGGACAGACGACCCACAGATACGCAGTATTTT. It specifies CASSQDRRPTDTQYF. This chain uses TRBV7-3 with TRBJ2-3; the D gene is possibly TRBD1 (6 bases). CDR1 is SGHTA and CDR2 is FQGTGA in the germline V gene. The CDR3 is 15 amino acids. V gave up 6 bases and J gave up 2 bases, with 15 bases separating them.

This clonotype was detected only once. CDR3 amino acids: CSSKGQLETQYF. The CDR3 bases are TGCAGCTCTAAGGGACAGTTAGAGACCCAGTACTTC. The chain uses TRBV29-1 and TRBJ2-5; 7 nucleotides align to TRBD1. In germline, CDR1 is SQVTM, CDR2 ANQGSEA. V dropped 8 bases and J dropped 4; count of bases not matched to a gene: 7. The CDR3 runs to 12 residues.

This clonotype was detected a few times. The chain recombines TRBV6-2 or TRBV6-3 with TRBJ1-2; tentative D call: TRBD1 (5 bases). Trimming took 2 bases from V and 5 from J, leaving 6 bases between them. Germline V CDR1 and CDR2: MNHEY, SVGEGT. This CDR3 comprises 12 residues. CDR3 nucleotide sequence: TGTGCCAGCAGTTACCAGGGTTATGGCTACACCTTC. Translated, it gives CASSYQGYGYTF.

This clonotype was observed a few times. The CDR3 sequence: CATRRRVADYNEQFF. The CDR3 DNA follows: TGTGCCACCAGAAGGAGGGTAGCGGACTACAATGAGCAGTTCTTC. The J gene is TRBJ2-1, the V gene TRBV15, with TRBD2 as a possible D gene (6 bases). Germline lookup yields CDR1 LNHNV and CDR2 YYDKDF (reference sequence). CDR3 length: 15 amino acids. V lost 6 bases and J 3 bases, leaving 15 bases between the germline ends.

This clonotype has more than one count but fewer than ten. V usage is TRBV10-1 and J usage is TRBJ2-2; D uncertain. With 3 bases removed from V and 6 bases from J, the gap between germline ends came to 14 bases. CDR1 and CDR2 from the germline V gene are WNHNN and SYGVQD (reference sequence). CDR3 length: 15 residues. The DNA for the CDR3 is TGCGCCAGCAGTGAAGACCCGCTACCCGCCGGGGAGCTGTTTTTT. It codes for CASSEDPLPAGELFF.

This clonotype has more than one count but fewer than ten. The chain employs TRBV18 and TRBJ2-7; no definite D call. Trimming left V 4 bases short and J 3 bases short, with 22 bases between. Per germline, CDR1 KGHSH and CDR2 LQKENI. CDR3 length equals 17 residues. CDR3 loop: CASSRSNGELLYYEQYV. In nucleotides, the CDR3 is TGTGCCAGCTCACGCTCGAATGGAGAACTTCTGTACTACGAGCAGTACGTC.

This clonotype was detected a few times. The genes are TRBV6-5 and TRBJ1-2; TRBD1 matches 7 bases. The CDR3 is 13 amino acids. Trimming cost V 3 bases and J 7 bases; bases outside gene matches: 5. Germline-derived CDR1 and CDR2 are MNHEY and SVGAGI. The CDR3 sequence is CASSYKGAGGYTF. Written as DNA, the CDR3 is TGTGCCAGCAGTTATAAGGGGGCGGGTGGCTACACCTTC.

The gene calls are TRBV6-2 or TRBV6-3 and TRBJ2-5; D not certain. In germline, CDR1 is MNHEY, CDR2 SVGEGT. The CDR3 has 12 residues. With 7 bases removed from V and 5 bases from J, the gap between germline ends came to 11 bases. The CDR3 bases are TGTGCCAGCACCGATCGGTGGGAGACCCAGTACTTC. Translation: CASTDRWETQYF.

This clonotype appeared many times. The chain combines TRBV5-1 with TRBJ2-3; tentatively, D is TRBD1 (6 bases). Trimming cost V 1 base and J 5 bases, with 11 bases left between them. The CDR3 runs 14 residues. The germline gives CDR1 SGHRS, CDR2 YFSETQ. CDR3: CASSLTGFGDTQYF. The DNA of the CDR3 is TGCGCCAGCAGCTTGACAGGGTTTGGAGATACGCAGTATTTT.